This T cell receptor (beta chain) was documented in a study of post-analysis software for immune sequencing data. Whole-study results and caveats: Controls significantly exceeded multiple sclerosis patients in normalized Chao1 diversity. Under F measure analysis, samples from one preparation batch co-clustered strongly. Patients used five TRBV segments, including TRBV5-6, TRBV5-1 and TRBV20-1, more often than controls.

Worth noting for this clonotype: Its antigen is not known.

Germline CDR1 DFQATT, CDR2 SNEGSKA (reference sequence). This CDR3 is 14 amino acids long. Trimming removed 1 base at V and 0 bases at J, with 7 bases between. TCR beta cDNA libraries had unique molecular identifiers. With about 0.95 to 10 million T cells as the source, approximately 450,000 cDNA molecules resulted. TCRdb reprocessed the PCR reads via MiXCR and lists one record per CDR3 protein. Of about 620,000 distinct CDR3 sequences listed, roughly two fifths are singletons. The clonotype comes from a girl aged 10 to 17 with multiple sclerosis. The specimen was blood. The chain uses TRBV20-1 and TRBJ2-1; D remains ambiguous. DNA for the CDR3: TGCAGTGCTAGAGTCAGGAGCTCCTACAATGAGCAGTTCTTC. It yields the protein CSARVRSSYNEQFF.